The 14 T cell receptor beta chains below all came from one sample that was sequenced in a study of CD8 T cells in Susac syndrome. When the RNA was reverse transcribed, random hexamers were used with an input of roughly 0.45 to 1 ug. From the immunoSEQ multiplex PCR reads, TCRdb called clonotypes with MiXCR, one entry per CDR3 protein. This sample carries about 150,000 distinct CDR3 sequences, about 95% of them seen once, and the ten largest clones take 0.15%. Sequenced input: CD8+ T cells from PBMCs. These receptors all come from a human donor with multiple sclerosis.

The chain employs TRBV10-3 and TRBJ1-5, with a possible D match to TRBD1 (5 bases). V was shortened by 0 bases and J by 3 bases, with 9 bases between the two germline ends. The CDR3 covers 15 residues. CDR1 ENHRY and CDR2 SYGVKD come from the germline V gene. CDR3 region: CAISESAGNNQPQHF. CDR3 nucleotide sequence: TGTGCCATCAGTGAGTCCGCAGGGAACAATCAGCCCCAGCATTTT.

The rearrangement links TRBV7-9 to TRBJ2-3, with D unresolved. V was shortened by 1 base and J by 2 bases, with 10 bases between the two germline ends. The CDR3 totals 15 residues. CDR1 is SEHNR and CDR2 is FQNEAQ in the germline V gene (reference sequence). The CDR3 region has the DNA TGTGCCAGCAGCTTAGAGGGCAGGTACACAGATACGCAGTATTTT. Amino acid sequence: CASSLEGRYTDTQYF.

The rearrangement uses TRBV20-1 and TRBJ1-6, with 9 bases that match TRBD1. CDR1 DFQATT and CDR2 SNEGSKA come from the germline V gene (reference sequence). This CDR3 has 14 amino acids. V trimming: 5 bases; J trimming: 11 bases; junction bases outside the gene matches: 10. The CDR3 coding sequence is TGCAGTGCTTCGCGGGACAGGGTTACTCCACCCCTCCACTTT. The encoded protein is CSASRDRVTPPLHF.

The chain has TRBV9 and TRBJ2-3, with D possibly TRBD2 on 6 matching bases. The V end was cut by 3 bases, the J end by 6 bases, with 26 bases between. The CDR3 runs 18 residues. Germline V lookup: CDR1 SGDLS, CDR2 YYNGEE. The DNA for the CDR3 is TGTGCCAGCAGCGCCTCAACCGTGGAGCGGGCCCTCGAGGATACGCAGTATTTT. It specifies CASSASTVERALEDTQYF.

This clonotype was counted between two and nine times. The chain employs TRBV29-1 and TRBJ1-1; TRBD1 matches 7 bases. The CDR3 spans 11 residues. The J segment lost 6 bases and the V segment lost 6 bases, leaving 4 bases of the junction unmatched. The germline V gene encodes CDR1 SQVTM and CDR2 ANQGSEA. The CDR3 protein is CSVADRAEAFF. CDR3 DNA: TGCAGCGTCGCCGACAGGGCTGAAGCTTTCTTT.

The gene calls are TRBV5-6 and TRBJ1-6; 9 positions agree with TRBD1. CDR3 length: 15 amino acids. Germline trimming cut 0 bases from V and 9 bases from J; bases unmatched to any gene: 4. Germline values: CDR1 SGHDT, CDR2 YYEEEE. As DNA, the CDR3 is TGTGCCAGCAGCTTGGGTACAGGGGGCAGTTCACCCCTCCACTTT. Translated: CASSLGTGGSSPLHF.

CDR3 in DNA: TGTGCCAGCAGTTTCCGCCGGAGCCATGAGCAGTTCTTC. It yields the protein CASSFRRSHEQFF. This rearrangement joins TRBV27 to TRBJ2-1; D is uncertain. The germline V and J ends were trimmed by 3 bases and 8 bases, with 11 bases remaining between them. This CDR3 is 13 amino acids long. Germline V gene lookup returns CDR1 MNHEY and CDR2 SMNVEV (reference sequence).

The V gene is TRBV2, the J gene TRBJ2-7; TRBD2 might be the D (6 bases). The CDR3 loop spans 13 amino acids. V lost 0 bases to trimming and J lost 4 bases, with 7 bases between them. Germline CDR1 and CDR2: SNHLY and FYNNEI. The CDR3 sequence: CASSEAAGYEQYF. CDR3 bases: TGTGCCAGCAGTGAAGCGGCGGGGTACGAGCAGTACTTC.

The J gene is TRBJ2-7, the V gene TRBV29-1, with 9 nucleotides matching TRBD1. The germline CDR1 and CDR2 sequences are SQVTM and ANQGSEA. There are 14 residues in the CDR3. V gave up 5 bases and J gave up 2 bases; unmatched junction bases: 7. The CDR3, as DNA: TGCAGCGTTCCCGGACAGGGGCCTACCTACGAGCAGTACTTC. Translation gives CSVPGQGPTYEQYF.

The genes are TRBV30 and TRBJ2-3; weak D call: TRBD1 (6 bases). Germline values: CDR1 GTSNPN, CDR2 SVGIG (reference sequence). The CDR3 contains 12 residues. Trimming pared 4 bases from V and 3 bases from J, leaving 8 bases between. CDR3 region: CAWKGETDTQYF. The CDR3 region has the DNA TGTGCCTGGAAGGGGGAGACAGATACGCAGTATTTT.

The chain has TRBV7-2 and TRBJ2-5; 15 nucleotides align to TRBD2. The CDR3 is made up of 18 amino acids. After removal of 4 bases from V and 5 bases from J, the junction contained 11 bases not matched to a gene. Germline V CDR1 and CDR2: SGHTA, FQGNSA. As DNA, the CDR3 is TGTGCCAGCAGCTCCCTAGGGACTAGCGGGGGGCCGGGGGAGACCCAGTACTTC. Residues: CASSSLGTSGGPGETQYF. Based on the CDR3 plus reference TRBV7-2 and TRBJ2-5, the full variable domain is GAGVSQSPSNKVTEKGKDVELRCDPISGHTALYWYRQSLGQGLEFLIYFQGNSAPDKSGLPSDRFSAERTGGSVSTLTIQRTQQEDSAVYLCASSSLGTSGGPGETQYFGPGTRLLVL.

The chain combines TRBV5-1 with TRBJ2-1; D uncertain. The CDR3 runs to 14 residues. The germline V and J ends were trimmed by 0 bases and 8 bases, with 12 bases remaining between them. The germline V gene encodes CDR1 SGHRS and CDR2 YFSETQ. The CDR3 here is CASSLVPEQDEQFF. The DNA for the CDR3 is TGCGCCAGCAGCTTGGTCCCAGAGCAGGATGAGCAGTTCTTC.

The chain carries TRBV2 and TRBJ2-6; D ambiguous. V shed 6 bases and J shed 0 bases, with 9 bases lying between them. This CDR3 spans 15 amino acids. Per germline, CDR1 SNHLY and CDR2 FYNNEI. The CDR3 protein is CASRVPSSGANVLTF. The CDR3 nucleotides are TGTGCCAGCAGAGTCCCGAGCTCTGGGGCCAACGTCCTGACTTTC.

The chain combines TRBV25-1 with TRBJ1-2; D remains ambiguous. V was trimmed by 3 bases and J by 8 bases, leaving 13 bases between them. This CDR3 region has 13 residues. Germline CDR1 is MGHDK and CDR2 is SYGVNS. As DNA, the CDR3 is TGTGCCAGCAGTGAGATACTCGCGGACGGCTACACCTTC. Encoded protein: CASSEILADGYTF.